Listed below are T cell receptor beta chains from one sample, sequenced in a study of T cell repertoires in cytomegalovirus infection. One entry per CDR3 protein, called by TCRdb with MiXCR from the reads. The sample consists of nearly 450,000 distinct CDR3 sequences, roughly 30% of them appearing once. Sample: PBMCs. Receptor source: a human donor in good health (CMV status not recorded). Some clones in this sample may be carry-over from other donors' samples. Both conserved end residues are part of each CDR3. Each record gives: V gene, clone size, J gene, D gene, CDR3 protein, CDR3 DNA. A D gene is named only where the DNA matches it firmly. Not all rows give a size; the values are once, few, many and, for expanded clones, a class.

TRBV27	.	TRBJ1-1	.	CASSLSNLGNEAFF	TGTGCCAGCAGTTTATCGAACTTGGGAAATGAAGCTTTCTTT
TRBV11-2	.	TRBJ1-6	.	CASSYNNSPLHF	TGTGCCAGCAGCTACAATAATTCACCCCTCCACTTT
TRBV7-8	many	TRBJ1-5	.	CASSLARGTHGQPQHF	TGTGCCAGCAGCTTAGCGAGGGGCACCCATGGACAGCCCCAGCATTTT
TRBV29-1	few	TRBJ1-4	TRBD1	CSVPGTGAEKLFF	TGCAGCGTCCCCGGGACAGGGGCTGAAAAACTGTTTTTT
TRBV7-6	once	TRBJ1-6	.	CASSRTGTWGAYNSPLHF	TGTGCCAGCAGTCGCACCGGGACATGGGGCGCTTATAATTCACCCCTCCACTTT
TRBV6-2/TRBV6-3	.	TRBJ1-5	.	CASSYSSVNQPQHF	TGTGCCAGCAGTTACTCGAGCGTCAATCAGCCCCAGCATTTT
TRBV28	once	TRBJ1-5	.	CASREGVGRGYNQPQHF	TGTGCCAGCAGGGAGGGGGTTGGCAGGGGTTACAATCAGCCCCAGCATTTT
TRBV19	few	TRBJ2-3	TRBD2	CASSIHVGRGGTDTQYF	TGTGCCAGTAGTATCCACGTGGGGCGGGGGGGCACAGATACGCAGTATTTT
TRBV12-3/TRBV12-4	.	TRBJ1-2	.	CASSLGGVFNGYTF	TGTGCCAGCAGTTTAGGCGGGGTTTTTAATGGCTACACCTTC
TRBV28	few	TRBJ2-5	.	CASSARPGAWQETQYF	TGTGCCAGCAGTGCCAGGCCCGGGGCCTGGCAAGAGACCCAGTACTTC
TRBV11-2	.	TRBJ2-4	TRBD2	CASSPAGVAKNIQYF	TGTGCCAGCAGCCCTGCGGGGGTGGCCAAAAACATTCAGTACTTC
TRBV2	once	TRBJ1-3	.	CASSEISGNTIYF	TGTGCCAGCAGTGAAATAAGTGGAAACACCATATATTTT
TRBV11-1	many	TRBJ2-7	TRBD2	CASTLGLAGYEQYF	TGTGCCAGCACCTTGGGACTAGCGGGATACGAGCAGTACTTC
TRBV6-7	.	TRBJ1-2	.	CASSKPGPNGYTF	TGTGCCAGCAGTAAACCGGGTCCAAATGGCTACACCTTC
TRBV18	few	TRBJ2-7	.	CASSSLGAAQGLAYEQYF	TGTGCCAGCTCATCCCTGGGCGCTGCGCAGGGGCTTGCCTACGAGCAGTACTTC
TRBV11-2	few	TRBJ2-7	TRBD1	CASSFGTGQAYEQYF	TGTGCCAGCAGCTTCGGGACAGGGCAAGCCTACGAGCAGTACTTC
TRBV2	.	TRBJ1-4	TRBD1	CASSRTGAFNEKLFF	TGTGCCAGCAGTCGGACAGGGGCCTTTAATGAAAAACTGTTTTTT
TRBV12-3/TRBV12-4	many	TRBJ2-2	.	CASSLVANTGELFF	TGTGCCAGCAGTTTAGTCGCGAACACCGGGGAGCTGTTTTTT
TRBV28	many	TRBJ2-7	.	CASTGRDRDEQYF	TGTGCCAGCACCGGGAGGGACAGGGACGAGCAGTACTTC
TRBV15	.	TRBJ2-3	TRBD1	CATSSGWTGNTDTQYF	TGTGCCACCAGCAGCGGATGGACAGGGAACACAGATACGCAGTATTTT
TRBV6-5	.	TRBJ1-1	TRBD1	CASSPGGSNTEAFF	TGTGCCAGCAGTCCAGGGGGGTCGAACACTGAAGCTTTCTTT
TRBV7-2	many	TRBJ2-6	.	CASYGRSSGANVLTF	TGTGCCAGCTATGGACGGTCCTCTGGGGCCAACGTCCTGACTTTC
TRBV29-1	.	TRBJ2-3	.	CSVGGTDTQYF	TGCAGCGTTGGGGGAACAGATACGCAGTATTTT
TRBV5-6	.	TRBJ2-3	.	CASSLSLRTVGFTDTQYF	TGTGCCAGCAGCTTGAGCCTTAGGACAGTTGGCTTCACAGATACGCAGTATTTT
TRBV4-2	many	TRBJ1-4	.	CASSQDGGGGEKLFF	TGTGCCAGCAGCCAAGATGGGGGCGGGGGAGAAAAACTGTTTTTT
TRBV11-2	.	TRBJ2-3	TRBD2	CASSSGGGLAVTDTQYF	TGTGCCAGCAGCTCGGGGGGGGGACTAGCGGTTACAGATACGCAGTATTTT
TRBV5-1	.	TRBJ1-1	.	CASSPLSGGVTEAFF	TGCGCCAGCAGCCCCTTGTCCGGAGGGGTCACTGAAGCTTTCTTT
TRBV4-3	.	TRBJ2-1	TRBD2	CASSQDSRLAWEQFF	TGCGCCAGCAGCCAAGATTCGAGACTAGCGTGGGAGCAGTTCTTC
TRBV28	few	TRBJ1-2	.	CASSFMVKLYYGYTF	TGTGCCAGCAGTTTTATGGTCAAGCTCTACTATGGCTACACCTTC
TRBV7-2	.	TRBJ1-6	TRBD1	CASSSGQGPNSPLHF	TGTGCCAGCAGCTCAGGACAGGGCCCTAATTCACCCCTCCACTTT
TRBV4-1	.	TRBJ1-5	.	CASSQDEREGGNQPQHF	TGCGCCAGCAGCCAAGATGAGAGGGAAGGGGGCAATCAGCCCCAGCATTTT
TRBV9	.	TRBJ1-6	.	CASSPRGGVGNSPLHF	TGTGCCAGCAGCCCGCGGGGGGGGGTCGGAAATTCACCCCTCCACTTT
TRBV20-1	.	TRBJ2-1	TRBD2	CSSRDLSGGARNEQFF	TGCAGTTCTAGAGATCTTAGCGGGGGGGCTCGCAATGAGCAGTTCTTC
TRBV6-6	.	TRBJ1-4	.	CASRRWAGEDEKLFF	TGTGCCAGCAGGCGATGGGCAGGGGAGGACGAAAAACTGTTTTTT
TRBV12-3/TRBV12-4	.	TRBJ2-1	.	CASTEQGSSYNEQFF	TGTGCCAGCACCGAACAGGGTAGCTCCTACAATGAGCAGTTCTTC
TRBV11-2	.	TRBJ1-1	.	CASSPQTMNTEAFF	TGTGCCAGCAGCCCACAGACTATGAACACTGAAGCTTTCTTT
TRBV7-2	many	TRBJ2-5	TRBD2	CASSLGTSGGQETQYF	TGTGCCAGCAGCTTGGGGACTAGCGGGGGGCAAGAGACCCAGTACTTC
TRBV29-1	few	TRBJ1-2	.	CSVWGGHLPTLGGYTF	TGCAGCGTGTGGGGAGGACACCTTCCCACCTTGGGGGGCTACACCTTC
TRBV12-3/TRBV12-4	many	TRBJ2-1	TRBD2	CASSFDSGGDHNEQFF	TGTGCCAGCAGTTTCGATAGCGGGGGAGACCACAATGAGCAGTTCTTC
TRBV7-2	.	TRBJ2-2	TRBD1	CSSSIQGLVPGELFF	TGTTCCAGCAGTATACAGGGGCTGGTGCCCGGGGAGCTTTTTTTT
TRBV4-1	.	TRBJ1-5	TRBD1	CASSQDSRTGPGQPQHF	TGCGCCAGCAGCCAAGATTCCCGGACAGGGCCGGGTCAGCCCCAGCATTTT
TRBV19	.	TRBJ2-1	.	CASSMSGYSYNEQFF	TGTGCCAGTAGTATGAGCGGGTACTCCTACAATGAGCAGTTCTTC
TRBV24-1	few	TRBJ1-5	.	CATSANRGLNQPQHF	TGTGCCACCAGTGCCAACCGGGGCCTCAATCAGCCCCAGCATTTT
TRBV7-2	few	TRBJ2-7	.	CASSLRFSYEQYF	TGTGCCAGCAGCTTACGCTTCTCCTACGAGCAGTACTTC
TRBV12-3/TRBV12-4	few	TRBJ1-5	.	CASSLRLQGRNQPQHF	TGTGCCAGCAGTTTAAGGCTCCAGGGGCGGAATCAGCCCCAGCATTTT
TRBV6-1	.	TRBJ2-2	.	CASILAGELFF	.
TRBV12-5	few	TRBJ1-5	.	CASGLVRSYSNQPQHF	TGTGCTAGTGGTTTGGTGAGGAGCTATAGCAATCAGCCCCAGCATTTT
TRBV5-4	few	TRBJ2-3	.	CASRPGKGVGTDTQYF	TGTGCCAGCAGACCGGGAAAGGGTGTCGGCACAGATACGCAGTATTTT
TRBV12-3/TRBV12-4	many	TRBJ1-5	.	CASSSGTSNQPQHF	TGTGCCAGCAGTTCCGGAACTAGCAATCAGCCCCAGCATTTT
TRBV7-2	many	TRBJ1-4	.	CASSTRQERGKLFF	TGTGCCAGCAGCACTCGACAGGAGCGGGGGAAACTGTTTTTT
TRBV24-1	.	TRBJ2-1	.	CATSDSGGHLYNEQFF	TGTGCCACCAGTGATTCCGGGGGACACCTATACAATGAGCAGTTCTTC
TRBV28	once	TRBJ1-6	TRBD1	CASVDRDYSPLHF	TGTGCCAGCGTTGACAGGGATTATTCACCCCTCCACTTT
TRBV7-2	once	TRBJ1-5	.	CASGLEPGLGLVGGRSNQPQHF	TGTGCCAGCGGCTTAGAACCAGGGCTGGGGCTTGTCGGGGGACGTAGCAATCAGCCCCAGCATTTT
TRBV28	.	TRBJ2-5	.	CASSSSAATQCF	TGTGCCAGCAGCTCAAGTGCAGCGACCCAGTGCTTC
TRBV20-1	.	TRBJ2-5	.	CSARLGGGSYQETQYF	TGCAGTGCTAGGCTAGGGGGGGGATCGTACCAAGAGACCCAGTACTTC
TRBV5-5	.	TRBJ2-3	.	CASSSRTGISTDTQYF	TGTGCCAGCAGCTCGCGAACAGGGATCAGCACAGATACGCAGTATTTT
TRBV6-1	.	TRBJ2-7	.	CASSYRAVGYEQYF	TGTGCCAGCAGTTACCGGGCAGTTGGCTACGAGCAGTACTTC
TRBV29-1	.	TRBJ1-1	.	CSVDIEPHFF	TGCAGCGTTGACATTGAACCGCATTTCTTT
TRBV5-4	.	TRBJ2-7	.	CASSSGLGDYEQYF	TGTGCCAGCAGCTCCGGACTGGGGGACTACGAGCAGTACTTC
TRBV30	.	TRBJ1-2	TRBD1	CAWSEGGRPIWDGYTF	TGTGCCTGGAGTGAAGGGGGCAGACCTATTTGGGATGGCTACACCTTC